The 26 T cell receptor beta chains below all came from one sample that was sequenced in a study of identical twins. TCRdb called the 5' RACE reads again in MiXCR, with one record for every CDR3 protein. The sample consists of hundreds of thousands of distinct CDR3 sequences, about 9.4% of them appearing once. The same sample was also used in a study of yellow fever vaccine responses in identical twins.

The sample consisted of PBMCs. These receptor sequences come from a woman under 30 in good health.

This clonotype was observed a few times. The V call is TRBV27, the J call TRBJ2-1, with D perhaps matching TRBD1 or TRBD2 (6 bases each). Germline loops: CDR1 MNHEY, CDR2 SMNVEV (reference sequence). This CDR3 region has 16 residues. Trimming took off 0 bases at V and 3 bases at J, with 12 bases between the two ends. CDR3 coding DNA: TGTGCCAGCAGTTTATCTGCCGGGGGCCACTACAATGAGCAGTTCTTC. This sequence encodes CASSLSAGGHYNEQFF.

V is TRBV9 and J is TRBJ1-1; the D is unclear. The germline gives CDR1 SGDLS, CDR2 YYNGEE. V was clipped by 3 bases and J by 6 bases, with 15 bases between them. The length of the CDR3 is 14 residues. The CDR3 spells CASSGTHTAAEAFF. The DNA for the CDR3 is TGTGCCAGCAGCGGAACCCACACGGCCGCTGAAGCTTTCTTT.

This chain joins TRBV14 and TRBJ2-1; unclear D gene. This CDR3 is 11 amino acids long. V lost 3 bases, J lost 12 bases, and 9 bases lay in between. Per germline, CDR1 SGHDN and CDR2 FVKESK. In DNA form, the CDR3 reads TGTGCCAGCAGCCATTTAGGATTGCAGTTCTTC. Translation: CASSHLGLQFF.

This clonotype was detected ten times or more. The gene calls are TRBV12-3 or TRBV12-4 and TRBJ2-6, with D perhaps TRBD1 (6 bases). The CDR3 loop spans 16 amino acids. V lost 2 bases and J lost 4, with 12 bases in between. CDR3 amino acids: CASSLRTGSGANVLTF. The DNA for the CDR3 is TGTGCCAGCAGTTTACGAACAGGGTCCGGGGCCAACGTCCTGACTTTC.

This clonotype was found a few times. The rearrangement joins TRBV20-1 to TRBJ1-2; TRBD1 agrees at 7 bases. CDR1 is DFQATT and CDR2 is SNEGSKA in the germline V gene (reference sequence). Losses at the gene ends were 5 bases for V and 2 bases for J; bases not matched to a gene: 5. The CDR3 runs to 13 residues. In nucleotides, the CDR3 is TGCAGTGCTTGGGACAGCTGGAACTATGGCTACACCTTC. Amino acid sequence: CSAWDSWNYGYTF.

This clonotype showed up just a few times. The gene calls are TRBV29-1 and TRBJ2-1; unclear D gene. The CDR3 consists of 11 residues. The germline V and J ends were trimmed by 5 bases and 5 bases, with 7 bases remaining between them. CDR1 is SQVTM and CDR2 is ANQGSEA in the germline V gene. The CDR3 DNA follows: TGCAGCGTTTACCTTAACAATGAGCAGTTCTTC. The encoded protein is CSVYLNNEQFF.

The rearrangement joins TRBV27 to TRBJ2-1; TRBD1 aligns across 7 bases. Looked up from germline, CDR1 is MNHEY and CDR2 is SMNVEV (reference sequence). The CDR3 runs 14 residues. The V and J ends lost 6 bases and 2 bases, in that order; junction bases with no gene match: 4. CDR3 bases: TGTGCCAGCAGGAGACAGGGAACCTACAATGAGCAGTTCTTC. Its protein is CASRRQGTYNEQFF.

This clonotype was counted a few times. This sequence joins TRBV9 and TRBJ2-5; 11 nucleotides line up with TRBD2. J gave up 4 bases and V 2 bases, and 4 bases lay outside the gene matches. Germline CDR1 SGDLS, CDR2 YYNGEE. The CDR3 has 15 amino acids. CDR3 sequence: CASSVIGTSGETQYF. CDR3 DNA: TGTGCCAGCAGCGTCATTGGGACTAGCGGAGAGACCCAGTACTTC.

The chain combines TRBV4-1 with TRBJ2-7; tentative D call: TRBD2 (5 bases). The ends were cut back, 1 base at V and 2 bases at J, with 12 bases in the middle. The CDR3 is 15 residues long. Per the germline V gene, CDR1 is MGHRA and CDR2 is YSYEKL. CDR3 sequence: CASSQGSGLAYEQYF. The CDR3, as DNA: TGCGCCAGCAGCCAAGGTTCGGGGTTGGCCTACGAGCAGTACTTC.

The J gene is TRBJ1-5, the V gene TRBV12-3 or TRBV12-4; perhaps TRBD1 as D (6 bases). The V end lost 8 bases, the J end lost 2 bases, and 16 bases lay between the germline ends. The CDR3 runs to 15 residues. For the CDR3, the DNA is TGTGCCAGCGAGTTTTCCAGGGGAGGCAATCAGCCCCAGCATTTT. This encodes CASEFSRGGNQPQHF.

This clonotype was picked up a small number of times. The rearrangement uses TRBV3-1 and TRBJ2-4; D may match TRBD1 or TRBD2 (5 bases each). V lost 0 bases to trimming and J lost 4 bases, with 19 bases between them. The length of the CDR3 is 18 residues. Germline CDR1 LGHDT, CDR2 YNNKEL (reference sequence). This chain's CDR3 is CASSQDFGSGGAKNIQYF. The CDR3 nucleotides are TGTGCCAGCAGCCAAGATTTTGGGAGTGGGGGAGCTAAAAACATTCAGTACTTC.

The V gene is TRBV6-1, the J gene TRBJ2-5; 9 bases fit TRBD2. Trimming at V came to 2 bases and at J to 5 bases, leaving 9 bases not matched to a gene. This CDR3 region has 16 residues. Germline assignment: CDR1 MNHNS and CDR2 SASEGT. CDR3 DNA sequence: TGTGCCAGCAGTGAAAGGCTAGCGGGGTTTGAGGAGACCCAGTACTTC. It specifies CASSERLAGFEETQYF.

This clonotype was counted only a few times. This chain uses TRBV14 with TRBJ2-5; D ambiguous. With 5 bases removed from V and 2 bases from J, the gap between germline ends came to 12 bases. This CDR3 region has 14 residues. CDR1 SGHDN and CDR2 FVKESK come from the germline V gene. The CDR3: CASSRSGRQETQYF. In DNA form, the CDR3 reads TGTGCCAGCAGCAGGTCGGGTCGACAAGAGACCCAGTACTTC. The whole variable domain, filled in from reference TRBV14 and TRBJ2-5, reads EAGVTQFPSHSVIEKGQTVTLRCDPISGHDNLYWYRRVMGKEIKFLLHFVKESKQDESGMPNNRFLAERTGGTYSTLKVQPAELEDSGVYFCASSRSGRQETQYFGPGTRLLVL.

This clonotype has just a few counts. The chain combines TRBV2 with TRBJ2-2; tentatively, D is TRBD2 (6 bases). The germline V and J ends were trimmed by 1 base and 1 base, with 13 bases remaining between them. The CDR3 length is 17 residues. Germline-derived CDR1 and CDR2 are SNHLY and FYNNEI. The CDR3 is CASSEGGGIRNTGELFF. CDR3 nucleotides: TGTGCCAGCAGTGAAGGTGGGGGGATCAGGAACACCGGGGAGCTGTTTTTT.

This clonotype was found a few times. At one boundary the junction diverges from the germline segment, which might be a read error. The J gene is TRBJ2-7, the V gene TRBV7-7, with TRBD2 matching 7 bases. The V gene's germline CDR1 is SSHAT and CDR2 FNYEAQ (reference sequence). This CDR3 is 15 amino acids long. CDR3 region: CASSPGLGVNYEQYF. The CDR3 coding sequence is TGTGCTAGCAGCCCCGGACTAGGGGTGAACTACGAGCAGTACTTC.

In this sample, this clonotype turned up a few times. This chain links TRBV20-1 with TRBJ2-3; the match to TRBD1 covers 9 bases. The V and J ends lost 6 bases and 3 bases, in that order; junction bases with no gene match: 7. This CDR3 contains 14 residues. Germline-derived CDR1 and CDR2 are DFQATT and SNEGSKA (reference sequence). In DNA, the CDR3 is TGCAGTGCCGATCCGGGACAGGGAACAGATACGCAGTATTTT. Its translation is CSADPGQGTDTQYF.

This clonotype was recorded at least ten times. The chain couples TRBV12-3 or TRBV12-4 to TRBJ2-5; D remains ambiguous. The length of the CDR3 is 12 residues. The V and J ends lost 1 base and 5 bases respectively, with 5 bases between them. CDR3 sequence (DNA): TGTGCCAGCAGTTTAGATCCGGAGACCCAGTACTTC. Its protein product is CASSLDPETQYF.

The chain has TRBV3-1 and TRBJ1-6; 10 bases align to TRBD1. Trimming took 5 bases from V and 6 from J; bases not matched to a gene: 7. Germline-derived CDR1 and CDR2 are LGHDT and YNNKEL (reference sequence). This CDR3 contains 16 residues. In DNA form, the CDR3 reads TGTGCCAGCAGCGCCCGGACAGGGGGAGGTAATTCACCCCTCCACTTT. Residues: CASSARTGGGNSPLHF.

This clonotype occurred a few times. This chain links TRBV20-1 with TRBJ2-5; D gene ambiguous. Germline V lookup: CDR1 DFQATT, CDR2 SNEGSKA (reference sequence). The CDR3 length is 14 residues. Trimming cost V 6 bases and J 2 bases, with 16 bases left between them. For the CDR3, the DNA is TGCAGTGCCAAAAGGATGGGCAAACAAGAGACCCAGTACTTC. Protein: CSAKRMGKQETQYF.

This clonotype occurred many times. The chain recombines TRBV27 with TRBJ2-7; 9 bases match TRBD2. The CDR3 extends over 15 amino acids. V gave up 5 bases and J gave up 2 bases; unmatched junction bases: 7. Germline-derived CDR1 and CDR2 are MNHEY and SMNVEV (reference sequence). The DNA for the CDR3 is TGTGCCAGCAGTCCCTTAGCGGGAGACCCCTACGAGCAGTACTTC. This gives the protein CASSPLAGDPYEQYF.

The DNA of the CDR3 is TGTGCCAGCAGTGGGGTGCGAGGCTACACCTTC. Translation gives CASSGVRGYTF. This rearrangement joins TRBV28 to TRBJ1-2; D uncertain. The germline gives CDR1 MDHEN, CDR2 SYDVKM. CDR3 size: 11 residues. The V gene lost 5 bases and the J gene lost 8 bases, with 9 bases spanning the gap.

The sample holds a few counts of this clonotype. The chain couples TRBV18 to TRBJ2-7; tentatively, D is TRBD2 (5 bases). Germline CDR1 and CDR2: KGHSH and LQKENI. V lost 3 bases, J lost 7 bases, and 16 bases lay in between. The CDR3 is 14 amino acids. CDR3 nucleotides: TGTGCCAGCTCACCCCTTGGGAGCGCGTGGGAGCAGTACTTC. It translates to CASSPLGSAWEQYF.

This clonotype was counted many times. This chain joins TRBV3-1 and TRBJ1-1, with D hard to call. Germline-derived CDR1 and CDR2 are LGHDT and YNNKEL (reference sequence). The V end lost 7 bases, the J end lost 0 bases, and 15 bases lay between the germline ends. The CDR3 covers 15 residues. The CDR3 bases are TGTGCCAGCACCCCCACAGTCTTCATGAACACTGAAGCTTTCTTT. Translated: CASTPTVFMNTEAFF.

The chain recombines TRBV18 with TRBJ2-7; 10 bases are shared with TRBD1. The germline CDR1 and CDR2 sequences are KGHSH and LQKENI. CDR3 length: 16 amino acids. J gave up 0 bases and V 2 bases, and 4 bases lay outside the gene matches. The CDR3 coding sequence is TGTGCCAGCTCACCAGACAGGGGGCTCGCCTCCTACGAGCAGTACTTC. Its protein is CASSPDRGLASYEQYF. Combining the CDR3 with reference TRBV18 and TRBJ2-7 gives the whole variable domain NAGVMQNPRHLVRRRGQEARLRCSPMKGHSHVYWYRQLPEEGLKFMVYLQKENIIDESGMPKERFSAEFPKEGPSILRIQQVVRGDSAAYFCASSPDRGLASYEQYFGPGTRLTVT.

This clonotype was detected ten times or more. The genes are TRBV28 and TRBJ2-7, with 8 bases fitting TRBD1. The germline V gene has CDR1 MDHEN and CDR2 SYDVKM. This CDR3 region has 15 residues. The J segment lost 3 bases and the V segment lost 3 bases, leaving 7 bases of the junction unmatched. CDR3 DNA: TGTGCCAGCAGTTTGCCGGGACAGGACATCTACGAGCAGTACTTC. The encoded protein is CASSLPGQDIYEQYF.

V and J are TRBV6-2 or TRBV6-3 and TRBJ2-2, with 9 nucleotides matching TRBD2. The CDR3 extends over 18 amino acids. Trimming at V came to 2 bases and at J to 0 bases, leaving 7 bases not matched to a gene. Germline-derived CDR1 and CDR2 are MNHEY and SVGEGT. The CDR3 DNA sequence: TGTGCCAGCAGTTACGTCGGGATAGCGGGGGCGAACACCGGGGAGCTGTTTTTT. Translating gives CASSYVGIAGANTGELFF.